This T cell receptor (beta chain) stems from a study of T cell changes during pregnancy in multiple sclerosis. The assay was immunoSEQ multiplex PCR, and TCRdb's table has in-frame clones only and misses some. Of fewer than 45,000 clones listed, roughly nine tenths were seen once; the top ten hold about 5.2%. The CDR3 contains 13 residues. Trimming removed 5 bases from V and 1 base from J, with 8 bases in between. Germline CDR1 is SGHVS and CDR2 is FNYEAQ. This TCR was recovered from a female donor in good health, enrolled as a control in a pregnancy study. The sample here was peripheral blood, taken in the third trimester of pregnancy. The chain joins TRBV7-6 to TRBJ1-1; a weak D match, TRBD1 (5 bases). The chain's CDR3 is CASSPDTNTEAFF. CDR3 DNA: TGTGCCAGCAGCCCGGACACGAACACTGAAGCTTTCTTT.